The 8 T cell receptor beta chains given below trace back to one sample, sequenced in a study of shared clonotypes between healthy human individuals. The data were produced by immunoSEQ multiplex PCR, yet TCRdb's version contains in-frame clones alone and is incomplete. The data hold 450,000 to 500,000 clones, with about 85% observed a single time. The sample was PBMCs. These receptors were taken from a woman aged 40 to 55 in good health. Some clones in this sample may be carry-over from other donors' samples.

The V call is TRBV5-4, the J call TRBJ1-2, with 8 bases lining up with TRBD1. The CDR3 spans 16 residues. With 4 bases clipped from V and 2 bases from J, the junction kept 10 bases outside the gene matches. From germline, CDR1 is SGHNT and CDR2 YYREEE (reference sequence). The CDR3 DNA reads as TGTGCCAGCAGCCCCCCTCGACAGGGGTCGAACTATGGCTACACCTTC. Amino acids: CASSPPRQGSNYGYTF.

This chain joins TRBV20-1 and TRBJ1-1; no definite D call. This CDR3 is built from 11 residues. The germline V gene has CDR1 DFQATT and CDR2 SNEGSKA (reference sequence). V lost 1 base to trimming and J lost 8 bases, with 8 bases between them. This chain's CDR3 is CSARGQLEAFF. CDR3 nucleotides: TGCAGTGCTAGAGGTCAGTTAGAAGCTTTCTTT.

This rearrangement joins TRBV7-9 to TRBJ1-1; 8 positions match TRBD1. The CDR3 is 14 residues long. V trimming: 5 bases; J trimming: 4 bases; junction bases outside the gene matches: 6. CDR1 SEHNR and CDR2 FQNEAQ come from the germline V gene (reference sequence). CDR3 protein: CASSRDRSSTEAFF. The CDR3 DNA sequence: TGTGCCAGCAGCCGGGACAGGTCGTCCACTGAAGCTTTCTTT.

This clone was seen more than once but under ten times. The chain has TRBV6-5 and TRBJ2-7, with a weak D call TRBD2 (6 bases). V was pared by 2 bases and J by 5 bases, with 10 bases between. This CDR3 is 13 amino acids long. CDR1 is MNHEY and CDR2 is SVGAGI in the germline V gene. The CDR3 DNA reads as TGTGCCAGCAGTTACATTGCGGGACACGAGCAGTACTTC. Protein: CASSYIAGHEQYF.

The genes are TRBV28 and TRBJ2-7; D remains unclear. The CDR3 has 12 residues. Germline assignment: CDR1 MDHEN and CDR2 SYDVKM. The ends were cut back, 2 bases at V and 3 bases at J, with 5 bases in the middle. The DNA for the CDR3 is TGTGCCAGCAGTTTAGCTCACTACGAGCAGTACTTC. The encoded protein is CASSLAHYEQYF.

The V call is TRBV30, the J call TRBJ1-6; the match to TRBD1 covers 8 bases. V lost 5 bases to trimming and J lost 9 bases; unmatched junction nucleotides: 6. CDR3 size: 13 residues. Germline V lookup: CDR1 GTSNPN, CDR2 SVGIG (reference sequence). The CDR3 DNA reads TGTGCCTGGCAAACAGGGGGACGTTCACCCCTCCACTTT. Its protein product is CAWQTGGRSPLHF. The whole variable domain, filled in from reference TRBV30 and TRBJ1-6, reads SQTIHQWPATLVQPVGSPLSLECTVEGTSNPNLYWYRQAAGRGLQLLFYSVGIGQISSEVPQNLSASRPQDRQFILSSKKLLLSDSGFYLCAWQTGGRSPLHFGNGTRLTVT.

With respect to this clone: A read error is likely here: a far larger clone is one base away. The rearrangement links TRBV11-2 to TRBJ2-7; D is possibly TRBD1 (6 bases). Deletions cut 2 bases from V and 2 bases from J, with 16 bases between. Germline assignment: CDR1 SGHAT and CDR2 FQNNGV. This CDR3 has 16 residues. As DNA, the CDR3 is TGTGCCAGCAGCTTAAGGCCGGAACAGGGACCCTACGAGCAGTACTTC. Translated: CASSLRPEQGPYEQYF. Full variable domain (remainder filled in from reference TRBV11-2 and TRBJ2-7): EAGVAQSPRYKIIEKRQSVAFWCNPISGHATLYWYQQILGQGPKLLIQFQNNGVVDDSQLPKDRFSAERLKGVDSTLKIQPAKLEDSAVYLCASSLRPEQGPYEQYFGPGTRLTVT.

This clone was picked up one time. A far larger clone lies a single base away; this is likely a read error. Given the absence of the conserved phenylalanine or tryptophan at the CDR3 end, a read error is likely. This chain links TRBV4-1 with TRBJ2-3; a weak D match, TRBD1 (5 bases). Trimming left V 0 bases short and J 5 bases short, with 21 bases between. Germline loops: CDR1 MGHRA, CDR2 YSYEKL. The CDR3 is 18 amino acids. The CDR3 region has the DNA TGCGCCAGCAGCCAAGATGTACCAGGGCCAACTGGGGTAGATACGCAGTATTCT. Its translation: CASSQDVPGPTGVDTQYS.